A selection of T cell receptor beta chains follows, all from one sample in a study of shared clonotypes between healthy human individuals. Produced via immunoSEQ multiplex PCR; TCRdb's table is partial and in-frame only. The table records about 2 million clones, roughly 96% of them present only once. What was sequenced was naive CD4+ T cells sorted from blood. Source of these receptors: a man aged 18 to 30 in good health. Both conserved end residues are part of each CDR3. The order of the fields is D gene, J gene, V gene, clone size, CDR3 protein, CDR3 DNA. A D gene is named only where the DNA matches it firmly. Clone size, where shown, is once, few, many, or a class for clones that have expanded.

d_gene: TRBD1; j_gene: TRBJ2-7; v_gene: TRBV28; abundance: .; CDR3aa: CASSPDRAQGSPYEQYF; CDR3nt: TGTGCCAGCAGTCCCGACAGGGCCCAGGGAAGCCCCTACGAGCAGTACTTC
d_gene: TRBD1; j_gene: TRBJ2-4; v_gene: TRBV30; abundance: .; CDR3aa: CAWTRQGIGKNIQYF; CDR3nt: TGTGCCTGGACGAGACAGGGGATTGGCAAAAACATTCAGTACTTC
d_gene: .; j_gene: TRBJ2-2; v_gene: TRBV4-1; abundance: .; CDR3aa: CASSQLGGGTGELFF; CDR3nt: TGCGCCAGCAGCCAACTCGGGGGAGGCACCGGGGAGCTGTTTTTT
d_gene: TRBD2; j_gene: TRBJ2-3; v_gene: TRBV10-3; abundance: .; CDR3aa: CAISGASGTDTQYF; CDR3nt: TGTGCCATCAGTGGGGCTAGCGGAACAGATACGCAGTATTTT
d_gene: TRBD2; j_gene: TRBJ2-1; v_gene: TRBV4-1; abundance: .; CDR3aa: CASSQEWRETWNEQFF; CDR3nt: TGCGCCAGCAGCCAAGAGTGGCGGGAGACGTGGAATGAGCAGTTCTTC
d_gene: .; j_gene: TRBJ1-3; v_gene: TRBV7-8; abundance: .; CDR3aa: CASSFGGQFSGNTIYF; CDR3nt: TGTGCCAGCAGCTTCGGTGGACAGTTCTCTGGAAACACCATATATTTT
d_gene: TRBD1; j_gene: TRBJ1-1; v_gene: TRBV6-5; abundance: .; CDR3aa: CASSWTGDYNTEAFF; CDR3nt: TGTGCCAGCAGTTGGACAGGGGACTATAACACTGAAGCTTTCTTT
d_gene: .; j_gene: TRBJ2-2; v_gene: TRBV12-5; abundance: .; CDR3aa: CASGLATKGGQNTGELFF; CDR3nt: TGTGCTAGTGGTTTGGCCACGAAAGGGGGGCAGAACACCGGGGAGCTGTTTTTT
d_gene: .; j_gene: TRBJ2-7; v_gene: TRBV6-1; abundance: .; CDR3aa: CASSVKGDVSYEQYF; CDR3nt: TGTGCCAGCAGTGTTAAGGGAGACGTGTCCTACGAGCAGTACTTC
d_gene: TRBD1; j_gene: TRBJ1-2; v_gene: TRBV5-6; abundance: .; CDR3aa: CASSLTGTASPNYGYTF; CDR3nt: TGTGCCAGCAGCTTGACCGGGACAGCTAGTCCTAACTATGGCTACACCTTC
d_gene: .; j_gene: TRBJ1-6; v_gene: TRBV5-4; abundance: once; CDR3aa: CASSAGTSSALHF; CDR3nt: TGTGCCAGCAGCGCCGGGACGAGTTCGGCCCTCCACTTT
d_gene: TRBD1; j_gene: TRBJ1-1; v_gene: TRBV30; abundance: .; CDR3aa: CAWTPADRANTEAFF; CDR3nt: TGTGCCTGGACCCCCGCGGACAGGGCGAACACTGAAGCTTTCTTT
d_gene: TRBD2; j_gene: TRBJ2-5; v_gene: TRBV15; abundance: .; CDR3aa: CATSRDLAGPQETQYF; CDR3nt: TGTGCCACCAGCAGAGATCTAGCGGGGCCGCAAGAGACCCAGTACTTC
d_gene: TRBD2; j_gene: TRBJ2-3; v_gene: TRBV5-1; abundance: .; CDR3aa: CASSDRLAGDVGDTQYF; CDR3nt: TGCGCCAGCAGCGACAGACTAGCGGGAGACGTAGGAGATACGCAGTATTTT
d_gene: TRBD1; j_gene: TRBJ2-2; v_gene: TRBV25-1; abundance: .; CDR3aa: CASTGQGTGELFF; CDR3nt: TGTGCCAGCACCGGACAGGGGACCGGGGAGCTGTTTTTT
d_gene: .; j_gene: TRBJ1-1; v_gene: TRBV6-6; abundance: .; CDR3aa: CASSLGTEAFF; CDR3nt: TGTGCCAGCAGTCTCGGGACTGAAGCTTTCTTT
d_gene: .; j_gene: TRBJ2-5; v_gene: TRBV27; abundance: .; CDR3aa: CASSISGQGTGIKYQETQYF; CDR3nt: TGTGCCAGCAGCATATCGGGGCAGGGGACGGGGATTAAGTACCAAGAGACCCAGTACTTC
d_gene: TRBD1; j_gene: TRBJ1-4; v_gene: TRBV29-1; abundance: .; CDR3aa: CSVEDGGQGPNEKLFF; CDR3nt: TGCAGCGTTGAAGACGGAGGACAGGGCCCTAATGAAAAACTGTTTTTT
d_gene: TRBD1; j_gene: TRBJ2-7; v_gene: TRBV5-1; abundance: .; CDR3aa: CASSPGTGWSHEQYF; CDR3nt: TGCGCCAGCAGCCCAGGGACAGGTTGGAGCCACGAGCAGTACTTC
d_gene: .; j_gene: TRBJ2-1; v_gene: TRBV5-1; abundance: .; CDR3aa: CATRRAGLDEQFF; CDR3nt: TGCGCCACACGGCGGGCGGGTCTGGATGAGCAGTTCTTC
d_gene: .; j_gene: TRBJ2-2; v_gene: TRBV5-6; abundance: .; CDR3aa: CASSMPWSSDTGELFF; CDR3nt: TGTGCCAGCAGCATGCCGTGGAGCTCGGACACCGGGGAGCTGTTTTTT
d_gene: .; j_gene: TRBJ2-7; v_gene: TRBV7-9; abundance: .; CDR3aa: CASSLGGISYEQYF; CDR3nt: TGTGCCAGCAGCTTAGGAGGGATCTCCTACGAGCAGTACTTC
d_gene: .; j_gene: TRBJ1-1; v_gene: TRBV5-1; abundance: .; CDR3aa: CASWGQGNTEAFF; CDR3nt: TGCGCCAGCTGGGGGCAGGGGAACACTGAAGCTTTCTTT
d_gene: TRBD2; j_gene: TRBJ2-5; v_gene: TRBV7-7; abundance: .; CDR3aa: CASSPTGLAGAPRAQYF; CDR3nt: TGTGCTAGCAGCCCCACGGGACTAGCGGGGGCCCCAAGGGCCCAGTACTTC
d_gene: .; j_gene: TRBJ2-1; v_gene: TRBV7-9; abundance: .; CDR3aa: CASSFMSGDDNEQFF; CDR3nt: TGTGCCAGCAGCTTTATGAGCGGCGACGACAATGAGCAGTTCTTC